This T cell receptor (beta chain) is from a study of T cell changes during pregnancy in multiple sclerosis. Trimming cost V 3 bases and J 0 bases; bases outside gene matches: 13. CDR3 length: 18 residues. Germline V gene sequence: CDR1 SGHVS, CDR2 FQNEAQ. Only one count was recorded for this clone. Using immunoSEQ multiplex PCR, the repertoire was profiled, and TCRdb retains in-frame clones only, with some absent. The data contain more than 45,000 clones, approximately 88% of them singletons. The sample consisted of CD4+ T cells from peripheral blood mononuclear cells, taken in the second trimester of pregnancy. The clonotype comes from a female donor with multiple sclerosis, enrolled in a pregnancy study. The chain combines TRBV7-8 with TRBJ1-1; TRBD1 matches 7 bases. Here the CDR3 reads CASSLGVGRGLLNTEAFF. CDR3 sequence (DNA): TGTGCCAGCAGCTTGGGGGTCGGGAGGGGGCTGTTGAACACTGAAGCTTTCTTT.